A single sample gave rise to the 7 T cell receptor beta chains below, sequenced in a study of radiotherapy plus CTLA-4 blockade in lung cancer. Libraries were prepared by immunoSEQ multiplex PCR; TCRdb keeps only in-frame clonotypes and omits some of them. The table lists some 40,000 clones, about four fifths of them singletons, with 20% to 30% in the top ten. The sample consisted of peripheral blood, taken from a patient treated with radiotherapy plus ipilimumab. Receptor source: a human donor with non-small cell lung cancer that progressed on radiotherapy plus ipilimumab.

The chain uses TRBV5-1 and TRBJ2-2; 7 bases map to TRBD1. The V gene's germline CDR1 is SGHRS and CDR2 YFSETQ. V lost 0 bases to trimming and J lost 4 bases; unmatched junction nucleotides: 6. The CDR3 has 16 residues. CDR3 nucleotides: TGCGCCAGCAGCTTGGGTATCAGGGGGACCACCGGGGAGCTGTTTTTT. Its translation is CASSLGIRGTTGELFF.

This chain connects TRBV5-6 to TRBJ2-3; no firm D call. Trimming took off 6 bases at V and 0 bases at J, with 11 bases between the two ends. CDR1 is SGHDT, CDR2 YYEEEE, per germline. This CDR3 has 14 residues. CDR3 protein: CASNFRASTDTQYF. Here the CDR3 DNA reads TGTGCCAGCAACTTCAGAGCGAGCACAGATACGCAGTATTTT.

This clone was counted between two and nine times. The chain is built from TRBV7-2 and TRBJ1-1; D might be TRBD1 (5 bases). Per germline, CDR1 SGHTA and CDR2 FQGNSA. The CDR3 consists of 15 residues. Trimming stripped 2 bases from V and 4 bases from J, with 14 bases between. CDR3 amino acids: CASSLTAGRGTEAFF. The CDR3 coding sequence is TGTGCCAGCAGCTTAACGGCAGGGCGTGGCACTGAAGCTTTCTTT.

This clone was seen more than once but under ten times. The chain is built from TRBV5-1 and TRBJ2-5, with D perhaps TRBD1 (5 bases). CDR3 length: 15 residues. V dropped 0 bases and J dropped 0 bases, with 9 bases sitting between them. Germline loops: CDR1 SGHRS, CDR2 YFSETQ. Here the CDR3 DNA reads TGCGCCAGCAGCTTGGTCCCAGGGAACCAAGAGACCCAGTACTTC. The encoded protein is CASSLVPGNQETQYF.

In its sample, this clone was seen once. The chain links TRBV2 to TRBJ1-5; TRBD1 matches 12 bases. Trimming took 6 bases from V and 1 from J; bases not matched to a gene: 10. The CDR3 length is 18 residues. Germline CDR1 reads SNHLY; CDR2 reads FYNNEI. This CDR3 is CASRTGTGGAGSNQPQHF. The CDR3 DNA is TGTGCCAGCAGAACCGGGACAGGGGGCGCCGGAAGCAATCAGCCCCAGCATTTT.

The sample holds one count of this clone. The rearrangement joins TRBV10-3 to TRBJ1-2; 9 positions agree with TRBD1. The CDR3 runs 14 residues. Trimming took 9 bases from V and 4 from J; bases not matched to a gene: 9. Germline CDR1 ENHRY, CDR2 SYGVKD. The CDR3 is CAMSRTGVLYGYTF. The DNA for the CDR3 is TGTGCCATGTCACGGACAGGGGTCCTCTATGGCTACACCTTC.

This clone came up once. The chain combines TRBV9 with TRBJ1-6; 8 nucleotides agree with TRBD1. The CDR3 is 15 residues long. V lost 4 bases to trimming and J lost 5 bases; unmatched junction nucleotides: 5. Germline loops: CDR1 SGDLS, CDR2 YYNGEE. In nucleotides, the CDR3 is TGTGCCAGCAGCCCCGGACAGGGCAATAATTCACCCCTCCACTTT. This gives the protein CASSPGQGNNSPLHF.